This T cell receptor (beta chain) is drawn from a study of cytomegalovirus exposure and HLA in healthy donors. Study-wide results and caveats: Among CMV-associated TCR beta chains, most appeared HLA-restricted in a later analysis.

Nominally healthy donors provided the samples, though records likely missed some immune exposures. Remarks on this clone: Its antigen is unidentified.

The study ran its PCR with 60 Vbeta and 13 Jbeta primers. Using immunoSEQ multiplex PCR, the repertoire was profiled, and TCRdb retains in-frame clones only, with some absent. The sample has approximately 190,000 clones, roughly 80% seen once; the top ten hold approximately 2.1%. V was clipped by 1 base and J by 7 bases; unmatched bases: 1. Germline V gene lookup returns CDR1 GTSNPN and CDR2 SVGIG (reference sequence). This CDR3 contains 12 residues. The sequenced material came from PBMCs. This clonotype originated in a woman aged 30 to 39 in good health and CMV-seropositive. The chain carries TRBV30 and TRBJ1-2, with 9 nucleotides matching TRBD1. CDR3 in amino acids: CAWSGTGVGYTF. The DNA of the CDR3 is TGTGCCTGGAGTGGGACAGGGGTTGGCTACACCTTC. Supplemented by reference TRBV30 and TRBJ1-2, the full variable domain reads SQTIHQWPATLVQPVGSPLSLECTVEGTSNPNLYWYRQAAGRGLQLLFYSVGIGQISSEVPQNLSASRPQDRQFILSSKKLLLSDSGFYLCAWSGTGVGYTFGSGTRLTVV.